This T cell receptor beta chain was sequenced in a study of T cell repertoires in cytomegalovirus infection. This clonotype occurred a few times. TCRdb itself ran the reads through MiXCR, one entry per CDR3 protein. The repertoire holds 450,000 to 600,000 distinct CDR3 sequences, with around 10% as singletons. This CDR3 has 13 amino acids. V was trimmed by 9 bases and J by 6 bases, leaving 17 bases between them. Germline-derived CDR1 and CDR2 are SNHLY and FYNNEI. The sequence came from a human donor in good health (CMV status not recorded). Some clones in this sample may be carry-over from other donors' samples. V usage is TRBV2 and J usage is TRBJ2-5; D ambiguous. The sample comprised PBMCs. CDR3 residues: CASFLKGLKTQYF. Here the CDR3 DNA reads TGTGCCAGTTTCCTCAAAGGGTTAAAGACCCAGTACTTC.